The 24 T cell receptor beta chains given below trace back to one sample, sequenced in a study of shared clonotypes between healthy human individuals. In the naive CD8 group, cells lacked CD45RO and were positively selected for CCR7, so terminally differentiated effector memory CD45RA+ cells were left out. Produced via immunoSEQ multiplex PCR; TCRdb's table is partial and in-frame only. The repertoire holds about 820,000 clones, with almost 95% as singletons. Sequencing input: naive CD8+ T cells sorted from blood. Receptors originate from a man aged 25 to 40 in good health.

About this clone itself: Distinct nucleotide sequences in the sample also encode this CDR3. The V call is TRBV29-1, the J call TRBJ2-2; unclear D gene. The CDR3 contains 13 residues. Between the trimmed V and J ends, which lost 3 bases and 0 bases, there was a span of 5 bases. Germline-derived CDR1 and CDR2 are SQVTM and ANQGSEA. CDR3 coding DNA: TGCAGCGTTGATAGGGCGAACACCGGGGAGCTGTTTTTT. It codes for CSVDRANTGELFF.

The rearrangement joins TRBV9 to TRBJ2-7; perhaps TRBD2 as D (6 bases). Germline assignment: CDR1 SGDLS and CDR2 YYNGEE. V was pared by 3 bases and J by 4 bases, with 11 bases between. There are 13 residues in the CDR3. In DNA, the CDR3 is TGTGCCAGCAGCGCCCCGGGGAGGTACGAGCAGTACTTC. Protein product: CASSAPGRYEQYF. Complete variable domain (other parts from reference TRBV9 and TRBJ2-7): DSGVTQTPKHLITATGQRVTLRCSPRSGDLSVYWYQQSLDQGLQFLIQYYNGEERAKGNILERFSAQQFPDLHSELNLSSLELGDSALYFCASSAPGRYEQYFGPGTRLTVT.

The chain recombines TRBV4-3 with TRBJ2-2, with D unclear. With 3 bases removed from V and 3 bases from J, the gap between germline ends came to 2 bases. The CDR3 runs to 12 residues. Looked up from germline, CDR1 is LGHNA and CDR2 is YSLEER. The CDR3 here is CASSHHTGELFF. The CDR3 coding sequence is TGCGCCAGCAGCCACCACACCGGGGAGCTGTTTTTT.

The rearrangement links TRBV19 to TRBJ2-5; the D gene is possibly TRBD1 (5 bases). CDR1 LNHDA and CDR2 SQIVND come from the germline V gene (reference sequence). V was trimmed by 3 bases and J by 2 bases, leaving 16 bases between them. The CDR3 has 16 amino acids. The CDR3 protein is CASSIPAAGLQETQYF. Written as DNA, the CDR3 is TGTGCCAGTAGTATTCCCGCGGCAGGGCTACAAGAGACCCAGTACTTC.

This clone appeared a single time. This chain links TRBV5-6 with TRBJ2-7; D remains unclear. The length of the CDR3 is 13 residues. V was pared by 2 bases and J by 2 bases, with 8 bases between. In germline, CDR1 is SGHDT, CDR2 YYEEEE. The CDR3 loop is CASSFYNAYEQYF. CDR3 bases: TGTGCCAGCAGCTTCTACAATGCCTACGAGCAGTACTTC. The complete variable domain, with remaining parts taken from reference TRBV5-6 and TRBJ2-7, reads DAGVTQSPTHLIKTRGQQVTLRCSPKSGHDTVSWYQQALGQGPQFIFQYYEEEERQRGNFPDRFSGHQFPNYSSELNVNALLLGDSALYLCASSFYNAYEQYFGPGTRLTVT.

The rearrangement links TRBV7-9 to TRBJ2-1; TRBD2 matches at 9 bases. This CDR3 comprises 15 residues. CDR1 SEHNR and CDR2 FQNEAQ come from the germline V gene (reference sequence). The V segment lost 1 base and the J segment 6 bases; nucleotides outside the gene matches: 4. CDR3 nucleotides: TGTGCCAGCAGCTTAGTGGCGGGAGGGAGCAATGAGCAGTTCTTC. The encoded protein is CASSLVAGGSNEQFF. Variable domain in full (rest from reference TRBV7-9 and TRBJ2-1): DTGVSQNPRHKITKRGQNVTFRCDPISEHNRLYWYRQTLGQGPEFLTYFQNEAQLEKSRLLSDRFSAERPKGSFSTLEIQRTEQGDSAMYLCASSLVAGGSNEQFFGPGTRLTVL.

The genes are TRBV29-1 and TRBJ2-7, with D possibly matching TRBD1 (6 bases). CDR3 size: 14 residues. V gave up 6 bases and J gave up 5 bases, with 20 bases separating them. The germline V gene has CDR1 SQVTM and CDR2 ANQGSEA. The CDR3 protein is CSVGTGSLSHEQYF. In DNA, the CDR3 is TGCAGCGTGGGTACAGGGTCTCTCTCTCACGAGCAGTACTTC.

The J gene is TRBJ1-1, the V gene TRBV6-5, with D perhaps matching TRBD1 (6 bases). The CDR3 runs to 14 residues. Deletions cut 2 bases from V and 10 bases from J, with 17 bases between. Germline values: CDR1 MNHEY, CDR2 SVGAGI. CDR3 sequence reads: CASSYGTDEQGAFF. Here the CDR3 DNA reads TGTGCCAGCAGTTACGGGACGGACGAACAGGGAGCTTTCTTT.

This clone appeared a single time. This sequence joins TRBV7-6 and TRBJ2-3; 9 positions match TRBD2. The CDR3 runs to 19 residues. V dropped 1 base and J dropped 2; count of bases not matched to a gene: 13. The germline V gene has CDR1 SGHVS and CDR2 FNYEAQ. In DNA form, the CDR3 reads TGTGCCAGCAGCTTAGGAGTGGCTTTTAGCGGGAGAAACACAGATACGCAGTATTTT. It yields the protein CASSLGVAFSGRNTDTQYF.

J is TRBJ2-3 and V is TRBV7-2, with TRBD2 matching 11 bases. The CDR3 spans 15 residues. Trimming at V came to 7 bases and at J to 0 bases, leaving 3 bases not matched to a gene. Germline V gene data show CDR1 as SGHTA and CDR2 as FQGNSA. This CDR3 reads CASTRLAGSTDTQYF. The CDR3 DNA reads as TGTGCCAGCACGCGACTAGCGGGAAGCACAGATACGCAGTATTTT.

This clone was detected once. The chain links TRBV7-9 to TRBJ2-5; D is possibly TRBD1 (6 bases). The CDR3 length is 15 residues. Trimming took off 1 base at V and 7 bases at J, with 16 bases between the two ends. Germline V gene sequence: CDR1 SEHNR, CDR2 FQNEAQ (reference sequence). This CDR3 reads CASSLGTATLRTQYF. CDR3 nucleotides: TGTGCCAGCAGCTTAGGGACAGCTACGCTGAGGACCCAGTACTTC.

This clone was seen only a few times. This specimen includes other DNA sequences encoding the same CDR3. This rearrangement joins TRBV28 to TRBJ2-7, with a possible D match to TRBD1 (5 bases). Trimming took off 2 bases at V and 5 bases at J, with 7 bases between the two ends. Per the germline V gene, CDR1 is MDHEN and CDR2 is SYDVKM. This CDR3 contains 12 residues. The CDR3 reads CASSLRGDEQYF. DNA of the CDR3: TGTGCCAGCAGTTTAAGGGGTGACGAGCAGTACTTC.

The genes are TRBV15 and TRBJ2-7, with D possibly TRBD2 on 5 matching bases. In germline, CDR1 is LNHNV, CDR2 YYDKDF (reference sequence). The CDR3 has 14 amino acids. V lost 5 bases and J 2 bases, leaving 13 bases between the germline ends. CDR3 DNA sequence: TGTGCCACCAGCCGATCAGCGGAAACCTACGAGCAGTACTTC. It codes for CATSRSAETYEQYF.

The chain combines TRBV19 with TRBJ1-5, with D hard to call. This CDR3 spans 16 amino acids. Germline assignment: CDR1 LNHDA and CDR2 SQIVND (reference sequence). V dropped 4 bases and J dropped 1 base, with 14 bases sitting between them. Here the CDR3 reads CASSTGIYGSNQPQHF. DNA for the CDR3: TGTGCCAGTAGTACGGGGATATATGGGAGCAATCAGCCCCAGCATTTT.

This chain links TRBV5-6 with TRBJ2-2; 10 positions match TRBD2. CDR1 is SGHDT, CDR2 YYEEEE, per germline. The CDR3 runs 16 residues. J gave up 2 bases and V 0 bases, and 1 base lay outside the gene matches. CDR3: CASSLELAGNTGELFF. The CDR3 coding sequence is TGTGCCAGCAGCTTGGAACTAGCGGGAAACACCGGGGAGCTGTTTTTT.

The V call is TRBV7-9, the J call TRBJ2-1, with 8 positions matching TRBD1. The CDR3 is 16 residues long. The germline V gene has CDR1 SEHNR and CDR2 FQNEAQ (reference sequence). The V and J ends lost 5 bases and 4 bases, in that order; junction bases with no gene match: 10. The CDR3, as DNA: TGTGCCAGCAGCCCACGCTCGGGACAGGAATACAATGAGCAGTTCTTC. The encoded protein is CASSPRSGQEYNEQFF. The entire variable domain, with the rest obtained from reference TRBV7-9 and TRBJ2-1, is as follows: DTGVSQNPRHKITKRGQNVTFRCDPISEHNRLYWYRQTLGQGPEFLTYFQNEAQLEKSRLLSDRFSAERPKGSFSTLEIQRTEQGDSAMYLCASSPRSGQEYNEQFFGPGTRLTVL.

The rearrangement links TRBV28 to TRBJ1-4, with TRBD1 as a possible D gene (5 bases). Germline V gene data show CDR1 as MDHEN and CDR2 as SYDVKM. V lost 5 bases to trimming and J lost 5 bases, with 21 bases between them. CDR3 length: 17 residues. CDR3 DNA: TGTGCCAGCAGTCTACGAACCATCGCGGGGCGGAATGAAAAACTGTTTTTT. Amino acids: CASSLRTIAGRNEKLFF.

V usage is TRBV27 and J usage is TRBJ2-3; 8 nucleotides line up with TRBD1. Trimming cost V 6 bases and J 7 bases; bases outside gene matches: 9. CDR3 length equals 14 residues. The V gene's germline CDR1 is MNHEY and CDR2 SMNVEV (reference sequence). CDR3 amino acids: CASRMTGAPNTQYF. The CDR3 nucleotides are TGTGCCAGCAGGATGACAGGGGCGCCGAATACGCAGTATTTT.

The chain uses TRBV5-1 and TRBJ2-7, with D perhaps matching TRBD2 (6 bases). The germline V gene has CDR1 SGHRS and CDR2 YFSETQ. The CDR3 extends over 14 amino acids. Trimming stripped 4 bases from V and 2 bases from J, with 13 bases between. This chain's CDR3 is CASSPGGGPYEQYF. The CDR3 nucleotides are TGCGCCAGCAGCCCTGGCGGAGGGCCCTACGAGCAGTACTTC.

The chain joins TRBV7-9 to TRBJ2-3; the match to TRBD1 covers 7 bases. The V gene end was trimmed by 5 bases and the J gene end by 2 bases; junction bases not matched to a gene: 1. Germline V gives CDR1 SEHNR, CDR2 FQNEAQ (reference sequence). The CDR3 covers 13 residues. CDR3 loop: CASSDRATDTQYF. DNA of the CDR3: TGTGCCAGCAGCGACAGGGCCACAGATACGCAGTATTTT.

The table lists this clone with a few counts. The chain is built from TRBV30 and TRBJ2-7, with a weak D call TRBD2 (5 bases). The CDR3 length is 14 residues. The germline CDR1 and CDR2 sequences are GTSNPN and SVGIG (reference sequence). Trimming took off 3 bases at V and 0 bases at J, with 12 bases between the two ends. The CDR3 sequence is CAWSVGVGSYEQYF. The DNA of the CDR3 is TGTGCCTGGAGCGTCGGGGTGGGCTCCTACGAGCAGTACTTC.

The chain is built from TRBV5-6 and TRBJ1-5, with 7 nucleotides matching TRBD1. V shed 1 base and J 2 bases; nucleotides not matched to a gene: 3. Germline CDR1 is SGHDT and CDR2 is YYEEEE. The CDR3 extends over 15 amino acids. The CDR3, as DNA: TGTGCCAGCAGCTTGACAGGGGTGGGCAATCAGCCCCAGCATTTT. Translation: CASSLTGVGNQPQHF.

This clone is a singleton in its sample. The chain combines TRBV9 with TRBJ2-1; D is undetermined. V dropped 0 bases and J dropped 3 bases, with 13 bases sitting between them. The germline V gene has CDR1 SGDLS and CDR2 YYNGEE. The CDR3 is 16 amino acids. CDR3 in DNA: TGTGCCAGCAGCGTAGGCCTGGGTAGCATCTACAATGAGCAGTTCTTC. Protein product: CASSVGLGSIYNEQFF. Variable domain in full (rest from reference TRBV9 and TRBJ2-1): DSGVTQTPKHLITATGQRVTLRCSPRSGDLSVYWYQQSLDQGLQFLIQYYNGEERAKGNILERFSAQQFPDLHSELNLSSLELGDSALYFCASSVGLGSIYNEQFFGPGTRLTVL.

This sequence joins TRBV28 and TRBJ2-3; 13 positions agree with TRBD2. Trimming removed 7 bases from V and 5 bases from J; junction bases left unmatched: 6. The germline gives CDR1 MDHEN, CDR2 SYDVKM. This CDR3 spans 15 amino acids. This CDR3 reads CASTLLAGGGDTQYF. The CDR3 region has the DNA TGTGCCAGCACCTTACTAGCGGGAGGGGGAGATACGCAGTATTTT.